The 29 T cell receptor beta chains below come from one sample, sequenced in a study of CD8 T cells in Susac syndrome. Reverse transcription of about 0.5 to 1 ug RNA was carried out with random hexamers. TCRdb ran MiXCR on the immunoSEQ multiplex PCR reads and lists one entry per CDR3 protein. The sample includes about 160,000 distinct CDR3 sequences, around 93% seen only once; the top ten take more than 0.13%. Sample: CD4+ T cells from PBMCs. The receptors here all came from a human donor in good health.

The chain has TRBV5-6 and TRBJ1-1; TRBD1 is a possible D gene (5 bases). The germline gives CDR1 SGHDT, CDR2 YYEEEE. This CDR3 region has 14 residues. V gave up 0 bases and J gave up 3 bases, with 9 bases separating them. The CDR3 is CASSLGLGDTEAFF. Written as DNA, the CDR3 is TGTGCCAGCAGCTTGGGATTGGGGGACACTGAAGCTTTCTTT.

This clonotype was detected only once. The rearrangement uses TRBV20-1 and TRBJ1-2; possible D gene TRBD1, 6 bases. Per the germline V gene, CDR1 is DFQATT and CDR2 is SNEGSKA (reference sequence). The CDR3 totals 14 residues. V shed 1 base and J shed 6 bases, with 15 bases lying between them. DNA for the CDR3: TGCAGTGCTAGAGGCAGGGGAGAATCGAATGGCTACACCTTC. This encodes CSARGRGESNGYTF.

The chain is built from TRBV5-1 and TRBJ1-1; TRBD1 might be the D (5 bases). Per germline, CDR1 SGHRS and CDR2 YFSETQ. This CDR3 is 13 amino acids long. V was trimmed by 3 bases and J by 5 bases, leaving 11 bases between them. The CDR3 nucleotides read TGCGCCAGCAGCTCCGTCGGGGGTACTGAAGCTTTCTTT. Amino acid sequence: CASSSVGGTEAFF.

The CDR3 here is CSAIPGVAEETQYF. CDR3 DNA: TGCAGTGCCATACCAGGGGTAGCGGAAGAGACCCAGTACTTC. J is TRBJ2-5 and V is TRBV20-1; D possibly matches TRBD1 or TRBD2 (6 bases each). The CDR3 extends over 14 amino acids. V was pared by 6 bases and J by 3 bases, with 17 bases between. Germline V gene data show CDR1 as DFQATT and CDR2 as SNEGSKA (reference sequence).

This clonotype has only a few counts. The chain carries TRBV4-1 and TRBJ2-5; tentative D call: TRBD1 (6 bases). V lost 4 bases and J 3 bases, leaving 15 bases between the germline ends. The germline gives CDR1 MGHRA, CDR2 YSYEKL. The CDR3 covers 15 residues. CDR3 sequence: CASSLSGVGEETQYF. CDR3 nucleotide sequence: TGCGCCAGCAGCCTATCAGGGGTGGGGGAAGAGACCCAGTACTTC.

The J gene is TRBJ2-1, the V gene TRBV5-4; D might be TRBD2 (5 bases). Trimming cost V 4 bases and J 10 bases, with 12 bases left between them. The germline V gene encodes CDR1 SGHNT and CDR2 YYREEE (reference sequence). The CDR3 loop spans 12 amino acids. Here the CDR3 reads CASSLNSGEQFF. As DNA, the CDR3 is TGTGCCAGCAGCCTAAATTCGGGAGAGCAGTTCTTC. Variable domain in full (rest from reference TRBV5-4 and TRBJ2-1): ETGVTQSPTHLIKTRGQQVTLRCSSQSGHNTVSWYQQALGQGPQFIFQYYREEENGRGNFPPRFSGLQFPNYSSELNVNALELDDSALYLCASSLNSGEQFFGPGTRLTVL.

The chain employs TRBV19 and TRBJ1-5; the D is unclear. The V gene lost 4 bases and the J gene lost 5 bases, with 9 bases spanning the gap. Germline loops: CDR1 LNHDA, CDR2 SQIVND (reference sequence). This CDR3 has 13 amino acids. In DNA, the CDR3 is TGTGCCAGTAGTAGCATTGGGGATCAGCCCCAGCATTTT. Translation: CASSSIGDQPQHF. The whole variable domain, filled in from reference TRBV19 and TRBJ1-5, reads DGGITQSPKYLFRKEGQNVTLSCEQNLNHDAMYWYRQDPGQGLRLIYYSQIVNDFQKGDIAEGYSVSREKKESFPLTVTSAQKNPTAFYLCASSSIGDQPQHFGDGTRLSIL.

Only one count was recorded for this clonotype. The chain links TRBV5-1 to TRBJ2-1; 9 nucleotides align to TRBD1. J was trimmed by 6 bases and V by 2 bases; bases with no gene match: 6. Germline V CDR1 and CDR2: SGHRS, YFSETQ. This CDR3 comprises 15 residues. In nucleotides, the CDR3 is TGCGCCAGCAGCTTACAGGGGGCGCCCCTCAATGAGCAGTTCTTC. This sequence encodes CASSLQGAPLNEQFF.

The gene calls are TRBV5-1 and TRBJ2-5; D may be TRBD1 (5 bases). The CDR3 covers 14 residues. Germline V CDR1 and CDR2: SGHRS, YFSETQ. V was clipped by 0 bases and J by 5 bases, with 11 bases between them. CDR3 nucleotides: TGCGCCAGCAGCTTGGAATGGGGCGTTGAGACCCAGTACTTC. Encoded protein: CASSLEWGVETQYF.

The rearrangement joins TRBV19 to TRBJ1-1, with D possibly matching TRBD1 (5 bases). Per germline, CDR1 LNHDA and CDR2 SQIVND (reference sequence). V dropped 3 bases and J dropped 3 bases, with 11 bases sitting between them. The CDR3 runs to 14 residues. CDR3 in DNA: TGTGCCAGTAGTATCCCAGGGTGGGACACTGAAGCTTTCTTT. Its protein is CASSIPGWDTEAFF.

This rearrangement joins TRBV2 to TRBJ1-1; D possibly corresponds to TRBD1 (5 bases). The CDR3 runs to 13 residues. Between the trimmed V and J ends, which lost 6 bases and 1 base, there was a span of 9 bases. CDR1 and CDR2 (germline): SNHLY, FYNNEI. In nucleotides, the CDR3 is TGTGCCAGCAGAGGGACGGAGAACACTGAAGCTTTCTTT. Its protein is CASRGTENTEAFF.

This chain links TRBV11-1 with TRBJ2-3, with a tentative D call TRBD2 (5 bases). Per germline, CDR1 SGHAT and CDR2 FQDESV (reference sequence). Trimming removed 5 bases from V and 0 bases from J, with 12 bases in between. The length of the CDR3 is 15 residues. The CDR3 bases are TGTGCCAGCAGCCAACAAGGCGGGAGCACAGATACGCAGTATTTT. Encoded protein: CASSQQGGSTDTQYF. Based on the CDR3 plus reference TRBV11-1 and TRBJ2-3, the full variable domain is EAEVAQSPRYKITEKSQAVAFWCDPISGHATLYWYRQILGQGPELLVQFQDESVVDDSQLPKDRFSAERLKGVDSTLKIQPAELGDSAMYLCASSQQGGSTDTQYFGPGTRLTVL.

V and J are TRBV20-1 and TRBJ2-3; possibly TRBD1 for D (6 bases). This CDR3 comprises 15 residues. Germline values: CDR1 DFQATT, CDR2 SNEGSKA (reference sequence). Trimming stripped 3 bases from V and 10 bases from J, with 23 bases between. For the CDR3, the DNA is TGCAGTGCTAGTCTCCAGGGGTCTCCTGGCCGGGCGCAGTATTTT. It encodes CSASLQGSPGRAQYF.

V is TRBV7-6 and J is TRBJ2-7; 8 bases are shared with TRBD1. Trimming removed 1 base from V and 4 bases from J; junction bases left unmatched: 3. The CDR3 length is 14 residues. CDR1 SGHVS and CDR2 FNYEAQ come from the germline V gene. The CDR3 reads CASSLGRGPYEQYF. DNA of the CDR3: TGTGCCAGCAGCTTAGGCAGGGGGCCTTACGAGCAGTACTTC.

This chain connects TRBV6-1 to TRBJ2-7; D is ambiguous. CDR1 MNHNS and CDR2 SASEGT come from the germline V gene. V was pared by 4 bases and J by 0 bases, with 10 bases between. The CDR3 loop spans 14 amino acids. The CDR3 DNA is TGTGCCAGCAGTGCGGTGACACCCTCCTACGAGCAGTACTTC. Translated: CASSAVTPSYEQYF.

V is TRBV19 and J is TRBJ1-6; 7 bases line up with TRBD1. Germline V CDR1 and CDR2: LNHDA, SQIVND (reference sequence). V lost 5 bases and J lost 7; bases outside the gene matches: 8. This CDR3 is 15 amino acids long. The CDR3 nucleotides read TGTGCCAGTAGTTCCCGGGACAGTCCCAATTCACCCCTCCACTTT. It is translated as CASSSRDSPNSPLHF.

The V and J genes are TRBV18 and TRBJ2-2, with D tentatively TRBD2 (6 bases). The germline CDR1 and CDR2 sequences are KGHSH and LQKENI. V was pared by 6 bases and J by 4 bases, with 9 bases between. This CDR3 spans 13 amino acids. CDR3 loop: CASSAAGTGELFF. The CDR3 coding sequence is TGTGCCAGCTCGGCAGCGGGCACCGGGGAGCTGTTTTTT.

J is TRBJ2-7 and V is TRBV4-1; 7 bases are shared with TRBD1. The germline CDR1 and CDR2 sequences are MGHRA and YSYEKL. Germline trimming cut 2 bases from V and 3 bases from J; bases unmatched to any gene: 4. The CDR3 runs 14 residues. Here the CDR3 DNA reads TGCGCCAGCAGCCAAACCAACAGGGGCTACGAGCAGTACTTC. The encoded protein is CASSQTNRGYEQYF.

This clonotype showed up just once. The V call is TRBV20-1, the J call TRBJ2-7; the match to TRBD1 covers 8 bases. The CDR3 extends over 12 amino acids. The V gene end was trimmed by 3 bases and the J gene end by 5 bases; junction bases not matched to a gene: 3. Per the germline V gene, CDR1 is DFQATT and CDR2 is SNEGSKA (reference sequence). The CDR3 DNA follows: TGCAGTGCTAGGGGGGACAGGAACGAGCAGTACTTC. It yields the protein CSARGDRNEQYF.

The chain joins TRBV7-3 to TRBJ2-3; 13 bases map to TRBD2. CDR3 length: 16 amino acids. V lost 0 bases, J lost 3 bases, and 0 bases stayed unmatched. Germline-derived CDR1 and CDR2 are SGHTA and FQGTGA. CDR3 sequence reads: CASSLTTSGGTDTQYF. CDR3 bases: TGTGCCAGCAGCTTAACGACTAGCGGGGGGACAGATACGCAGTATTTT. Combining the CDR3 with reference TRBV7-3 and TRBJ2-3 gives the whole variable domain GAGVSQTPSNKVTEKGKYVELRCDPISGHTALYWYRQSLGQGPEFLIYFQGTGAADDSGLPNDRFFAVRPEGSVSTLKIQRTERGDSAVYLCASSLTTSGGTDTQYFGPGTRLTVL.

V gene TRBV3-1 combines with J gene TRBJ1-4; no clear D gene. Deletions cut 4 bases from V and 12 bases from J, with 12 bases between. This CDR3 has 12 amino acids. The germline CDR1 and CDR2 sequences are LGHDT and YNNKEL (reference sequence). This CDR3 reads CASSLPKAQLFF. The CDR3 nucleotides are TGTGCCAGCAGCCTGCCTAAGGCCCAACTGTTTTTT.

The chain combines TRBV21-1 with TRBJ2-7. TRBV21-1 is recorded as a pseudogene. CDR3 length equals 10 residues. CDR3 sequence reads: CARGFGEQYF. The CDR3 coding sequence is TGTGCCAGGGGGTTTGGGGAGCAGTACTTC.

The V call is TRBV12-3 or TRBV12-4, the J call TRBJ2-2, with D perhaps matching TRBD2 (5 bases). CDR3 length: 14 residues. With 1 base removed from V and 6 bases from J, the gap between germline ends came to 9 bases. The CDR3 reads CASSLDGIPGELFF. Written as DNA, the CDR3 is TGTGCCAGCAGTTTAGACGGGATTCCCGGGGAGCTGTTTTTT.

The chain combines TRBV4-2 with TRBJ1-5; D may be TRBD1 (5 bases). The CDR3 extends over 15 amino acids. Deletions cut 6 bases from V and 3 bases from J, with 15 bases between. Per the germline V gene, CDR1 is LGHNA and CDR2 is YNFKEQ. The CDR3 DNA is TGTGCCAGCAGTCTTACCCCAGGGAACAATCAGCCCCAGCATTTT. It translates to CASSLTPGNNQPQHF.

The V and J genes are TRBV6-2 or TRBV6-3 and TRBJ2-1; 10 nucleotides agree with TRBD2. Germline values: CDR1 MNHEY, CDR2 SVGEGT. J was trimmed by 10 bases and V by 7 bases; bases with no gene match: 13. The CDR3 is 15 residues long. The CDR3 DNA follows: TGTGCCAGCACGCCGGCAGGAGCGGGGGGGGGAGAGCAGTTCTTC. Amino acids: CASTPAGAGGGEQFF.

This clonotype was detected only a few times. V and J are TRBV6-1 and TRBJ2-6, with unresolved D. CDR3 length: 14 residues. The germline V gene has CDR1 MNHNS and CDR2 SASEGT. Trimming took 6 bases from V and 0 from J, leaving 6 bases between them. CDR3 in amino acids: CASRGISGANVLTF. In DNA, the CDR3 is TGTGCCAGCAGGGGGATCTCTGGGGCCAACGTCCTGACTTTC.

The rearrangement links TRBV7-3 to TRBJ2-1, with 10 bases matching TRBD2. CDR1 is SGHTA and CDR2 is FQGTGA in the germline V gene. The CDR3 length is 20 residues. With V trimmed by 3 bases and J by 4 bases, 18 bases remained unmatched. This CDR3 is CASSLTTDRVSSGGYNEQFF. Here the CDR3 DNA reads TGTGCCAGCAGCTTGACGACGGACAGGGTCTCTAGCGGGGGATACAATGAGCAGTTCTTC.

For the CDR3, the DNA is TGCGCCAGCAGTCAATTGGAGGGGAGAACCTACGAGCAGTACTTC. Its translation is CASSQLEGRTYEQYF. V is TRBV23-1 and J is TRBJ2-7; perhaps TRBD2 as D (6 bases). TRBV23-1 is noted as an ORF with a role that remains uncertain. V shed 1 base and J shed 2 bases, with 12 bases lying between them. CDR3 length: 15 amino acids.

The chain recombines TRBV19 with TRBJ1-2; the match to TRBD1 covers 7 bases. With 3 bases clipped from V and 2 bases from J, the junction kept 6 bases outside the gene matches. Germline V lookup: CDR1 LNHDA, CDR2 SQIVND (reference sequence). This CDR3 has 15 residues. In DNA form, the CDR3 reads TGTGCCAGTAGTATTAATCACAGGGGCAACTATGGCTACACCTTC. It specifies CASSINHRGNYGYTF. Combining the CDR3 with reference TRBV19 and TRBJ1-2 gives the whole variable domain DGGITQSPKYLFRKEGQNVTLSCEQNLNHDAMYWYRQDPGQGLRLIYYSQIVNDFQKGDIAEGYSVSREKKESFPLTVTSAQKNPTAFYLCASSINHRGNYGYTFGSGTRLTVV.